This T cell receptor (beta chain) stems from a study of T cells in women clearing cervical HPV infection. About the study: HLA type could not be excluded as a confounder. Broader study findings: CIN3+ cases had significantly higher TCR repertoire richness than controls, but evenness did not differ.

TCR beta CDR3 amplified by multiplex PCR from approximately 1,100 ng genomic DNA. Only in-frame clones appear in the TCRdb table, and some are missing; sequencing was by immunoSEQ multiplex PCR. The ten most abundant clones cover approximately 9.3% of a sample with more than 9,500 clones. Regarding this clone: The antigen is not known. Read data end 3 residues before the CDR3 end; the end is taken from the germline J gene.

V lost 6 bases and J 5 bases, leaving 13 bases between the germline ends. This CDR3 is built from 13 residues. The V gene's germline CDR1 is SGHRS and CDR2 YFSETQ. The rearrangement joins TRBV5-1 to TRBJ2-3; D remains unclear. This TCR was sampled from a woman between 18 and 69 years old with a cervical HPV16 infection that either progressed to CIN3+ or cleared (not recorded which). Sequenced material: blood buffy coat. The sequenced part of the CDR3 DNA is TGCGCCAGCAACCCCCAAACGCGAGATACG. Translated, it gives CASNPQTRDT. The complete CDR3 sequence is CASNPQTRDTQYF. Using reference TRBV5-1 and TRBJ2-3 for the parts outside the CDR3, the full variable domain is KAGVTQTPRYLIKTRGQQVTLSCSPISGHRSVSWYQQTPGQGLQFLFEYFSETQRNKGNFPGRFSGRQFSNSRSEMNVSTLELGDSALYLCASNPQTRDTQYFGPGTRLTVL.